The rows below give T cell receptor beta chains drawn from one sample of a study of shared clonotypes between healthy human individuals. Sequencing was performed with immunoSEQ multiplex PCR; in TCRdb, only in-frame clones are kept and a portion is missing. The data hold roughly 1 million clones, with around 75% observed a single time. Material: memory CD4+ T cells sorted from blood. These receptor sequences come from a man younger than 35 in good health. CDR3s include the opening cysteine and the closing phenylalanine or tryptophan. The order of the fields is D gene, J gene, clone size, V gene, CDR3 DNA, CDR3 protein. The D gene is left open where the match is weak. Clone size, where shown, is once, few, many, or a class for clones that have expanded.

D gene: .
J gene: TRBJ1-1
clone size: once
V gene: TRBV7-2
CDR3 DNA: TGTGCCAGCAGCCCGACAGCCATGAACACTGAAGCTTTCTTT
CDR3 protein: CASSPTAMNTEAFF

D gene: .
J gene: TRBJ2-3
clone size: .
V gene: TRBV28
CDR3 DNA: TGTGCCAGCAGCAACCCGCTGACAGATACGCAGTATTTT
CDR3 protein: CASSNPLTDTQYF

D gene: TRBD2
J gene: TRBJ2-7
clone size: .
V gene: TRBV5-4
CDR3 DNA: TGTGCCAGCAGCACCGGGACTAGCGGGGGTTTATACGAGCAGTACTTC
CDR3 protein: CASSTGTSGGLYEQYF

D gene: .
J gene: TRBJ2-1
clone size: .
V gene: TRBV19
CDR3 DNA: TGTGCCAGTAGTATCACCCTGACAACGTCCTACAATGAGCAGTTCTTC
CDR3 protein: CASSITLTTSYNEQFF

D gene: .
J gene: TRBJ1-4
clone size: .
V gene: TRBV6-5
CDR3 DNA: TGTGCCAGCAGTTACGGGGGGGAGGAAAAACTGTTTTTT
CDR3 protein: CASSYGGEEKLFF

D gene: .
J gene: TRBJ1-1
clone size: .
V gene: TRBV9
CDR3 DNA: TGTGCCAGCAGCGGAGCCGGCAGAAACACTGAAGCTTTCTTT
CDR3 protein: CASSGAGRNTEAFF

D gene: .
J gene: TRBJ1-1
clone size: .
V gene: TRBV11-2
CDR3 DNA: TGTGCCAGCAGCTTAGCTCGGCAGGCTGAAGCTTTCTTT
CDR3 protein: CASSLARQAEAFF

D gene: .
J gene: TRBJ2-7
clone size: .
V gene: TRBV6-1
CDR3 DNA: TGTGCCAGCAGCGGTGTCGTCTCCTACGAGCAGTACTTC
CDR3 protein: CASSGVVSYEQYF

D gene: .
J gene: TRBJ2-2
clone size: .
V gene: TRBV5-1
CDR3 DNA: TGCGCCAGCGCCCCGGGAATGGACGGTAACACCGGGGAGCTGTTTTTT
CDR3 protein: CASAPGMDGNTGELFF

D gene: .
J gene: TRBJ2-5
clone size: .
V gene: TRBV2
CDR3 DNA: TGTGCCAGCAGTGAAGCCCGCGGGCGGGAGACCCAGTACTTC
CDR3 protein: CASSEARGRETQYF

D gene: .
J gene: TRBJ1-3
clone size: .
V gene: TRBV19
CDR3 DNA: TGTGCCAGTAGCGGACAGTTCTCTGGAAACACCATATATTTT
CDR3 protein: CASSGQFSGNTIYF